The next 7 T cell receptor beta chains were all read from a single sample in a study of siplizumab effects on memory and regulatory T cells. The table came from immunoSEQ multiplex PCR; TCRdb's copy has only in-frame clones and leaves some out. The sample records 80,000 to 130,000 clones, 94% being singletons. Material: Tregs sorted from blood. The receptors derive from a human donor in good health.

CDR3 DNA: TGTGCCAGCAGCTTAATCCCTAGAGGCGAGACCCAGTACTTC. This translates into CASSLIPRGETQYF. The rearrangement uses TRBV5-6 and TRBJ2-5; D remains ambiguous. Germline CDR1 reads SGHDT; CDR2 reads YYEEEE. V lost 2 bases, J lost 5 bases, and 13 bases lay in between. This CDR3 has 14 amino acids. Complete variable domain (other parts from reference TRBV5-6 and TRBJ2-5): DAGVTQSPTHLIKTRGQQVTLRCSPKSGHDTVSWYQQALGQGPQFIFQYYEEEERQRGNFPDRFSGHQFPNYSSELNVNALLLGDSALYLCASSLIPRGETQYFGPGTRLLVL.

The chain is built from TRBV6-6 and TRBJ2-3; D ambiguous. The germline V gene has CDR1 MNHNY and CDR2 SVGAGI (reference sequence). The V gene lost 2 bases and the J gene lost 1 base, with 4 bases spanning the gap. There are 13 residues in the CDR3. For the CDR3, the DNA is TGTGCCAGCAGTTACAGGGGCACAGATACGCAGTATTTT. Encoded protein: CASSYRGTDTQYF.

The chain is built from TRBV19 and TRBJ2-7; D may be TRBD1 (6 bases). Trimming took 5 bases from V and 2 from J, leaving 16 bases between them. The CDR3 has 15 residues. Germline-derived CDR1 and CDR2 are LNHDA and SQIVND (reference sequence). The CDR3 region has the DNA TGTGCCAGTAGTCTGGCCGGGACACGGACCTACGAGCAGTACTTC. It specifies CASSLAGTRTYEQYF.

The chain has TRBV5-5 and TRBJ1-3; D is unresolved. V was clipped by 0 bases and J by 7 bases, with 8 bases between them. CDR1 is SGHKS and CDR2 is YYEKEE in the germline V gene (reference sequence). This CDR3 spans 13 amino acids. The CDR3 loop reads CASSLGLGNTIYF. The CDR3 DNA sequence: TGTGCCAGCAGCTTGGGGTTGGGTAACACCATATATTTT.

J is TRBJ1-4 and V is TRBV27, with TRBD1 identical over 8 bases. The ends lost 6 bases at V and 9 bases at J; junction bases unmatched: 9. CDR1 is MNHEY, CDR2 SMNVEV, per germline (reference sequence). The length of the CDR3 is 14 residues. CDR3 protein: CASSFRGRGKKLFF. CDR3 DNA: TGTGCCAGCAGCTTCAGGGGGCGCGGGAAAAAACTGTTTTTT.

The CDR3 protein is CASSPSPGLGDSYEQYF. CDR3 nucleotides: TGCGCCAGCAGCCCTTCTCCGGGACTAGGTGACTCCTACGAGCAGTACTTC. The V call is TRBV5-1, the J call TRBJ2-7, with 8 bases identical to TRBD2. Germline lookup yields CDR1 SGHRS and CDR2 YFSETQ. V gave up 4 bases and J gave up 0 bases; unmatched junction bases: 12. CDR3 length: 17 residues.

The chain joins TRBV28 to TRBJ2-5, with TRBD2 matching 7 bases. The ends lost 6 bases at V and 5 bases at J; junction bases unmatched: 9. The CDR3 totals 14 residues. CDR1 is MDHEN, CDR2 SYDVKM, per germline. The CDR3 sequence: CASRPPGLRETQYF. In DNA form, the CDR3 reads TGTGCCAGCAGACCTCCGGGACTAAGGGAGACCCAGTACTTC.